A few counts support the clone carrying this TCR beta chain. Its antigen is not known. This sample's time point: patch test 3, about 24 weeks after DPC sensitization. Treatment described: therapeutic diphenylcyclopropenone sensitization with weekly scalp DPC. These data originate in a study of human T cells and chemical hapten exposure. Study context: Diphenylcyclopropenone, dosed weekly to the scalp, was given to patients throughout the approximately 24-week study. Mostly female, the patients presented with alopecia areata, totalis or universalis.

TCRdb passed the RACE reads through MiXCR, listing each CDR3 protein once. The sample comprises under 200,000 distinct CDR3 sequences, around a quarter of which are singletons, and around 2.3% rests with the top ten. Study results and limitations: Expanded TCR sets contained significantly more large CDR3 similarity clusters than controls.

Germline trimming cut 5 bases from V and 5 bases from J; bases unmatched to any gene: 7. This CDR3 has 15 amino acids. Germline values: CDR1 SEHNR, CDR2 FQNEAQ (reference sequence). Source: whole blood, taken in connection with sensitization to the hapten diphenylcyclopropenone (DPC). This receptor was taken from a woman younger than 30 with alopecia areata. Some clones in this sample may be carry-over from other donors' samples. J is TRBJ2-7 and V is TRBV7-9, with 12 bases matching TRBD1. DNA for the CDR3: TGTGCCAGCAGCCGCCGGGACAGGGGGCGCGACGAGCAGTACTTC. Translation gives CASSRRDRGRDEQYF.